This TCR beta chain is from a study of identical twins. Study-level findings and limits: Within twin pairs, the out-of-frame alpha sequences they shared showed excess low generation probability. It was out-of-frame TCR alpha sharing in monozygotic twins that models underestimated.

A word on this clonotype: Its antigen is undetermined.

TCRdb re-analysed the 5' RACE reads in MiXCR, keeping a single row per CDR3 protein. The table lists approximately 890,000 distinct CDR3 sequences, around an eighth of them singletons. The CDR3 consists of 15 residues. The germline V and J ends were trimmed by 2 bases and 0 bases, with 11 bases remaining between them. The germline CDR1 and CDR2 sequences are SGHDT and YYEEEE. These records were also assigned to another study, of yellow fever vaccine responses in identical twins.

The V and J genes are TRBV5-6 and TRBJ1-2; D unresolved. The receptor's source is a woman under 30 in good health. Source material: PBMCs. DNA for the CDR3: TGTGCCAGCAGCTTTCGGGGATTAGCTAACTATGGCTACACCTTC. Protein sequence: CASSFRGLANYGYTF.